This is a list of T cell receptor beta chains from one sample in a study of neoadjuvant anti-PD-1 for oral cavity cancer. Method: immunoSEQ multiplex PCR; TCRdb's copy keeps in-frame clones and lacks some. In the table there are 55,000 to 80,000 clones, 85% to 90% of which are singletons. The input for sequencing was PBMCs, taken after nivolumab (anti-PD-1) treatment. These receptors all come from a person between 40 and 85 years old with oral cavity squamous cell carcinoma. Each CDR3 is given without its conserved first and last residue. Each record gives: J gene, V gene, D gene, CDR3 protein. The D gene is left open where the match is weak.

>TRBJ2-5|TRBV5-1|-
ASSLQGGYQETQY
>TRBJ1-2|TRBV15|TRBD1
ATSRDLPGQGYGYT
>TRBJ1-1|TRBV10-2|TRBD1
ASSLGQGRFYTEAF
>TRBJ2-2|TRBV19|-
ASMNSAVNTGELF
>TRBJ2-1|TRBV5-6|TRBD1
ASSWGQGASEQF
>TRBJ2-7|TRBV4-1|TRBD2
ASSLRAGGPSYEQY
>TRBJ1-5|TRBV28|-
ASSPTGGPAPRPH
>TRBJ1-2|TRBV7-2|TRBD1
ASSPGTVYGYT
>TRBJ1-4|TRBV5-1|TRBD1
ASSLVPGQARQLF
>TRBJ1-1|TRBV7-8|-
ASSLMGHTEAF
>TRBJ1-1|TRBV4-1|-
ASSQLGTGIAEAF
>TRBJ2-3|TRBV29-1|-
SVGFAATPDTQY
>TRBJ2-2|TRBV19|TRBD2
ASRTSRTSGGLNTGELF
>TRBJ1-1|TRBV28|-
ASSFSLGGNTEAF
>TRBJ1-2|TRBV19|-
ASSIVNYGYT
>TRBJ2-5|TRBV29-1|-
SVDPGQQETQY
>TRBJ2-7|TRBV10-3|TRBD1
AISEQVPTGFAEQY
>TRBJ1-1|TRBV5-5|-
ASSLVNTEAF
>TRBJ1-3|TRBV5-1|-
ASSLAGTGNTIY
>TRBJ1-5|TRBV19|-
ASSITGRARSNQPQH
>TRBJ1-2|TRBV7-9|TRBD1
ASSPPTGRGYGYT
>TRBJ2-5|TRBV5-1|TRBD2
ASSLGLAGGQETQY
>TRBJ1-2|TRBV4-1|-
ASSRGGGYGYT
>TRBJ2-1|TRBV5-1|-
ASSLRGRGGDEQF
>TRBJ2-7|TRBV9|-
ASSGTLRHNEQY
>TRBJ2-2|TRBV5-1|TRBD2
ASSSISSGGAGELF